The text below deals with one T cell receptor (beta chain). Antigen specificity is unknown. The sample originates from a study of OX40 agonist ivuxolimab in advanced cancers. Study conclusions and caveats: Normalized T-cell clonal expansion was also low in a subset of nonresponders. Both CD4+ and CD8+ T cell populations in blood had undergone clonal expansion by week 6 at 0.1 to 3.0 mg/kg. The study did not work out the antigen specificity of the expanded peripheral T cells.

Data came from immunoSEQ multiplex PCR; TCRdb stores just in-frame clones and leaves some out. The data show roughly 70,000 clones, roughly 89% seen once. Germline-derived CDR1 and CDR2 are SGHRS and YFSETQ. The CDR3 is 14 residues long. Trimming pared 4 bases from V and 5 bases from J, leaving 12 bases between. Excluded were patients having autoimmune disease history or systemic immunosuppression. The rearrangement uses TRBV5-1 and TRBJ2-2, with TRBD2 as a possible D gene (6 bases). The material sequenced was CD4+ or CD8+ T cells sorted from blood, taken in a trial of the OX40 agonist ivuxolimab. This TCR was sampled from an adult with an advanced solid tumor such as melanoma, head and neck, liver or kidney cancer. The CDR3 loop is CASSPREATGELFF. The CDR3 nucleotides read TGCGCCAGCAGCCCAAGGGAGGCGACCGGGGAGCTGTTTTTT.